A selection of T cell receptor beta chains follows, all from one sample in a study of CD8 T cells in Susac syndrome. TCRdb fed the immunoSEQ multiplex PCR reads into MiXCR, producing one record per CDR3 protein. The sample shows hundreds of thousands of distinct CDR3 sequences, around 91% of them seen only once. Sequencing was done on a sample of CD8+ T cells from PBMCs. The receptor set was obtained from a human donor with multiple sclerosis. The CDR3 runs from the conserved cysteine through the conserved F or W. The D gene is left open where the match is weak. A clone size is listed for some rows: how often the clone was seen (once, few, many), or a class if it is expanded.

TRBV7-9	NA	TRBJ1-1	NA	TGTGCCAGCACGGACACGCGGCCCACTGAAGCTTTCTTT	CASTDTRPTEAFF
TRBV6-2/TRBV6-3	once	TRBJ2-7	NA	TGTGCCAGCAGTTGGGACGCAGCCTACGAGCAGTACTTC	CASSWDAAYEQYF
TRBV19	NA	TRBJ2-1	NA	TGTGCCAGTAGTATACCGGGGAGTAGGAATGAGCAGTTCTTC	CASSIPGSRNEQFF
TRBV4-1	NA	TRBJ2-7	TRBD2	TGCGCCAGCAGCGCAACTAGCGGGGGGTCCTACGAGCAGTACTTC	CASSATSGGSYEQYF
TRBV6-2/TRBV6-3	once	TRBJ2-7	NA	TGTGCCAGCAGTTACCTCATGAGGTACGAGCAGTACTTC	CASSYLMRYEQYF
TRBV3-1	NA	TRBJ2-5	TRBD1	TGTGCCAGCAGCGACCGGACAGGATGGTACCAAGAGACCCAGTACTTC	CASSDRTGWYQETQYF
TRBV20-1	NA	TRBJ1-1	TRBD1	TGCAGTGCTAGAGAAATAGGACAGGGGCTGGGGATGGCTGAAGCTTTCTTT	CSAREIGQGLGMAEAFF
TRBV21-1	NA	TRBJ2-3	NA	TGTGCCAGCAGCAAATGGGGCTCCAAGGGGGCAGATACGCAGTATTTT	CASSKWGSKGADTQYF
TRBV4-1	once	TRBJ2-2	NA	TGCGCCAGCAGCCAAGTGACAGCGAACACCGGGGAGCTGTTTTTT	CASSQVTANTGELFF
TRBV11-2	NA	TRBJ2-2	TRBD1	TGTGCCAGCAGCGCGACAGGGCTAGGGGCCGGGGAGCTGTTTTTT	CASSATGLGAGELFF
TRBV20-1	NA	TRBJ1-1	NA	TGCAGTGCGAGTGTAGTGTCCGGCACTGAAGCTTTCTTT	CSASVVSGTEAFF
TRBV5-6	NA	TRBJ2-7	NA	TGTGCCAGCAGCTTGGGAGCCCTCTCCTACGAGCAGTACTTC	CASSLGALSYEQYF
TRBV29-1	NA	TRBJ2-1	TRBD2	TGCAGCGCCGGGGGGACCCCCGCCTACAATGAGCAGTTCTTC	CSAGGTPAYNEQFF
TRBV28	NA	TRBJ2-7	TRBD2	TGTGCCAGCAGTTTGAAGACTAGCGCGACCTACGAGCAGTACTTC	CASSLKTSATYEQYF
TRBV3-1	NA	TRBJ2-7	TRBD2	TGTGCCAGCAGCCCCGGGACTAGCGCTTCCTACGAGCAGTACTTC	CASSPGTSASYEQYF
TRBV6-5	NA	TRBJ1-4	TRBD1	TGTGCCAGCAGTTACTCGGAGGACAGGGGAGGTGAAAAACTGTTTTTT	CASSYSEDRGGEKLFF
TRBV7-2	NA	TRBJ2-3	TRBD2	TGTGCCAGCAGCTCTACCGGGACTAGTGTCACAGATACGCAGTATTTT	CASSSTGTSVTDTQYF
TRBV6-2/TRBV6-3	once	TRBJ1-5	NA	TGTGCCAGCAGTCAAGGGTTGTTGGGGAATCAGCCCCAGCATTTT	CASSQGLLGNQPQHF
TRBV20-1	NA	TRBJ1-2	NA	TGCAGTGCTAACAGGGCCGGGGATGGCTACACCTTC	CSANRAGDGYTF
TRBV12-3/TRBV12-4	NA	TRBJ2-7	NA	TGTGCCAGCAGGCCCGCCGGCTCCTACGAGCAGTACTTC	CASRPAGSYEQYF
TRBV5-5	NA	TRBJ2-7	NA	TGTGCCAGCGGACTGACGTACGAGCAGTACTTC	CASGLTYEQYF
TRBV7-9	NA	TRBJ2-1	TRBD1	TGTGCCAGCAGCTTAGGTTCGGGACAGAGATACAATGAGCAGTTCTTC	CASSLGSGQRYNEQFF
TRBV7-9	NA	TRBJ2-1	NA	TGTGCCAGCAGCTGGGCGGACCGCTACAATGAGCAGTTCTTC	CASSWADRYNEQFF
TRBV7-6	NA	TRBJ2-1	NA	TGTGCCAGCAGCTTAGCTAGCGGAGGGGACAATGAGCAGTTCTTC	CASSLASGGDNEQFF
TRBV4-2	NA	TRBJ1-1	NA	TGTGCCAGCAGCCAACAGGGAGACTACCCTGAAGCTTTCTTT	CASSQQGDYPEAFF
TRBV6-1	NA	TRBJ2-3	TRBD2	TGTGCCAGCAGCCGATATTTGAAATCGGGACTAGCGGGAGAGGGGGATACGCAGTATTTT	CASSRYLKSGLAGEGDTQYF
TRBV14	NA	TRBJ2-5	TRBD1	TGTGCCAGCAGCCAACCCTACGGGACAGAAGAGACCCAGTACTTC	CASSQPYGTEETQYF
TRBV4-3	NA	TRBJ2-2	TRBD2	TGCGCCAGCAGCCGATACTTCGGGACTAGCGGGACCGGGGAGCTGTTTTTT	CASSRYFGTSGTGELFF
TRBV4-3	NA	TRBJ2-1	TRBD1	TGCGCCAGCAGGACAGGGGGCGAGCAGTTCTTC	CASRTGGEQFF
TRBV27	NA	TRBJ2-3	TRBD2	TGTGCCAGCAGCAGACTAGCGGGGGGCCGTGGCACAGATACGCAGTATTTT	CASSRLAGGRGTDTQYF
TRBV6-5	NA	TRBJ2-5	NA	TGTGCCAGCAGCGGACAGCCTCAAGAGACCCAGTACTTC	CASSGQPQETQYF
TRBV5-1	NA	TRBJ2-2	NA	TGCGCCAGCAGCTTGGCGGTTGTCTCCGGGACAACGACCGGGGAGCTGTTTTTT	CASSLAVVSGTTTGELFF
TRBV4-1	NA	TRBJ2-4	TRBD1	TGCGCCAGCAGCCACCCGACAGGGGGTAGAAACATTCAGTACTTC	CASSHPTGGRNIQYF
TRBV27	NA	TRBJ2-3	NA	TGTGCCAGCAGTCCCCGCCTCGAAGGCACAGATACGCAGTATTTT	CASSPRLEGTDTQYF
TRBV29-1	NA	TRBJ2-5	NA	TGCAGCGAGAGGGGATTCTCGCCGCAAGAGACCCAGTACTTC	CSERGFSPQETQYF
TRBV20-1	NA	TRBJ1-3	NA	TGCAGTGCTAGCAGGGAAATATCCGGAAACACCATATATTTT	CSASREISGNTIYF
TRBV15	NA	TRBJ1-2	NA	TGTGCCACCAGCAAAACCGGGACACCCACTTGGTATGGCTACACCTTC	CATSKTGTPTWYGYTF